This entry describes one T cell receptor (beta chain). What it binds is not known. This sample is part of a study of T-cell memory formation after mild COVID-19. V shed 1 base and J shed 6 bases, with 10 bases lying between them. Germline-derived CDR1 and CDR2 are SGHRS and YFSETQ. This CDR3 has 13 amino acids. 5'RACE with constant-segment primers built TCRalpha and TCRbeta cDNA libraries with UMIs. TCRdb re-called the 5' RACE reads through MiXCR, storing one row per CDR3 protein. Seen here are some 490,000 distinct CDR3 sequences, around a sixth observed once, and the top ten hold 9% to 15%. Overall study results and limits: CD4/CD8 balance characterized clones contracting day 15 to 85, and CD4+ skew characterized later expanders.

The source material was PBMCs or a T cell subset sorted from them (not recorded which). The TCR was taken from an adult woman who had mild COVID-19 (a few samples of this study predate the infection). Cell type and time point are not known. V and J are TRBV5-1 and TRBJ1-1, with D possibly being TRBD1 (5 bases). CDR3 in DNA: TGCGCCAGCAGCTTGTCAGGGAAACCTGAAGCTTTCTTT. It is translated as CASSLSGKPEAFF.